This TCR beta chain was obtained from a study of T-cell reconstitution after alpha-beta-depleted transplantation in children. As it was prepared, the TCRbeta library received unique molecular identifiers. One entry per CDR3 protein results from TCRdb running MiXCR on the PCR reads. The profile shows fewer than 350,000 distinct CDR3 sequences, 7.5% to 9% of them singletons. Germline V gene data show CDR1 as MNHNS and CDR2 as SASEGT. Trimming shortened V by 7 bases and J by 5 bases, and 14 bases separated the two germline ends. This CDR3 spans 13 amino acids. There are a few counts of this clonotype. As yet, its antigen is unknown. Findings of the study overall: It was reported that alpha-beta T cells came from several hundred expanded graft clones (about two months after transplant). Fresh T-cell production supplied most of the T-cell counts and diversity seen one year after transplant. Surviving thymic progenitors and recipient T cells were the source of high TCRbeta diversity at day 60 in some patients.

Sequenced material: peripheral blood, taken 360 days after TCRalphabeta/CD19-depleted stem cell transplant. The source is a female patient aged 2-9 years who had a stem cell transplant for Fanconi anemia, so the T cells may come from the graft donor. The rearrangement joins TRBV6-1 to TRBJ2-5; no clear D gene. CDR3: CASTPWMVETQYF. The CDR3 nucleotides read TGTGCCAGCACTCCGTGGATGGTTGAGACCCAGTACTTC.